These 25 T cell receptor beta chains were all obtained from the same sample, sequenced in a study of T cells in Graves' hyperthyroidism and ophthalmopathy. The investigators amplified TCR beta CDR3 regions from RNA transcripts. A set of HTBI primers served as the primers for a first-round RT-PCR of the TCR CDR3. TCRdb called the multiplex PCR reads again in MiXCR, with one record for every CDR3 protein. Of around 250,000 distinct CDR3 sequences detected, approximately 14% appear once; the ten largest clones hold roughly 14%. The sequenced sample consisted of blood. The origin of the receptors is a woman aged 40 to 55 with Graves' hyperthyroidism that later progressed to Graves' ophthalmopathy.

The chain employs TRBV28 and TRBJ1-3, with D possibly being TRBD1 (5 bases). The CDR3 runs 15 residues. CDR1 MDHEN and CDR2 SYDVKM come from the germline V gene. Trimming took off 6 bases at V and 4 bases at J, with 16 bases between the two ends. The CDR3 here is CASRHSTELGNTIYF. The CDR3 DNA reads TGTGCCAGCAGGCACTCGACAGAACTCGGAAACACCATATATTTT.

Ten or more counts support this clonotype. The V and J genes are TRBV28 and TRBJ2-1, with 9 bases aligning to TRBD1. After removal of 8 bases from V and 2 bases from J, the junction contained 7 bases not matched to a gene. The CDR3 contains 15 residues. Germline V gene sequence: CDR1 MDHEN, CDR2 SYDVKM. The CDR3 DNA reads as TGTGCCAGCGACATGGACAGGGGCCCCTACAATGAGCAGTTCTTC. This sequence encodes CASDMDRGPYNEQFF.

This clonotype was counted at least ten times. The chain links TRBV3-1 to TRBJ2-5; D gene unclear. The germline CDR1 and CDR2 sequences are LGHDT and YNNKEL (reference sequence). V was cut by 3 bases and J by 5 bases, with 4 bases left in between. CDR3 size: 11 residues. The CDR3 DNA reads TGTGCCAGCAGCCAGGTGGAGACCCAGTACTTC. Its protein product is CASSQVETQYF.

This clonotype was seen a handful of times. The J gene is TRBJ2-1, the V gene TRBV5-1; 7 bases agree with TRBD2. Looked up from germline, CDR1 is SGHRS and CDR2 is YFSETQ. The V segment lost 4 bases and the J segment 3 bases; nucleotides outside the gene matches: 4. The CDR3 spans 14 residues. The CDR3 DNA sequence: TGCGCCAGCAGCCGTAGCGGGTTCTACAATGAGCAGTTCTTC. Its protein product is CASSRSGFYNEQFF.

There are many counts of this clonotype. The chain recombines TRBV19 with TRBJ2-7; TRBD2 is a possible D gene (6 bases). Per germline, CDR1 LNHDA and CDR2 SQIVND (reference sequence). V lost 5 bases, J lost 1 base, and 18 bases lay in between. The CDR3 is made up of 16 amino acids. CDR3 sequence (DNA): TGTGCCAGTAGTTCCCTTAGCGGCCTCTTGTCCTACGAGCAGTACTTC. Its protein product is CASSSLSGLLSYEQYF.

Many counts were recorded for this clonotype. This rearrangement joins TRBV18 to TRBJ2-1; D gene unclear. The CDR3 runs to 13 residues. Trimming shortened V by 3 bases and J by 7 bases, and 10 bases separated the two germline ends. Germline values: CDR1 KGHSH, CDR2 LQKENI. Here the CDR3 DNA reads TGTGCCAGCTCACCCATTGCTTTGAATGAGCAGTTCTTC. Protein product: CASSPIALNEQFF.

The gene calls are TRBV13 and TRBJ2-7, with a tentative D call TRBD1 (5 bases). In germline, CDR1 is PRHDT, CDR2 FYEKMQ (reference sequence). The CDR3 contains 15 residues. V shed 7 bases and J shed 6 bases, with 22 bases lying between them. The CDR3 nucleotides are TGTGCCAGCACCGTAGGGGTCCGATCCGTACGCGAGCAGTACTTC. It is translated as CASTVGVRSVREQYF.

This clonotype was counted ten times or more. This chain links TRBV5-1 with TRBJ2-3; D gene uncertain. Trimming pared 0 bases from V and 7 bases from J, leaving 12 bases between. In germline, CDR1 is SGHRS, CDR2 YFSETQ. The CDR3 is made up of 14 amino acids. In DNA, the CDR3 is TGCGCCAGCAGCTTGGAAGGTAGCTCAAATACGCAGTATTTT. Protein sequence: CASSLEGSSNTQYF.

This chain connects TRBV12-3 or TRBV12-4 to TRBJ1-5; maybe TRBD1 (6 bases). V was trimmed by 4 bases and J by 1 base, leaving 11 bases between them. The CDR3 contains 15 residues. CDR3 coding DNA: TGTGCCAGCAGTTCCGAACAGGGAAGCAATCAGCCCCAGCATTTT. Translated: CASSSEQGSNQPQHF.

This clonotype showed up just a few times. The CDR3 nucleotides read TGTGCCAGCAGCTTGGCTTATGGCCATGAGCAGTTCTTC. It codes for CASSLAYGHEQFF. This rearrangement joins TRBV5-4 to TRBJ2-1; D call uncertain. CDR1 and CDR2 (germline): SGHNT, YYREEE (reference sequence). This CDR3 region has 13 residues. V was cut by 0 bases and J by 8 bases, with 9 bases left in between.

This rearrangement joins TRBV10-2 to TRBJ2-3; 11 positions agree with TRBD2. Germline V lookup: CDR1 WSHSY, CDR2 SAAADI. Unmatched junction bases numbered 9, after V lost 0 bases and J lost 7 bases. This CDR3 region has 17 residues. In DNA form, the CDR3 reads TGCGCCAGCAGTGAGTCTGAGGTGGCTAGCGGGAGGAATACGCAGTATTTT. Translating it yields CASSESEVASGRNTQYF.

This clonotype has only a few counts. The gene calls are TRBV9 and TRBJ1-4, with 10 bases aligning to TRBD1. Germline CDR1 SGDLS, CDR2 YYNGEE. This CDR3 is 17 amino acids long. The J segment lost 2 bases and the V segment lost 3 bases, leaving 7 bases of the junction unmatched. The CDR3, as DNA: TGTGCCAGCAGCGAGCGGGACAGGGGAGGGACTAATGAAAAACTGTTTTTT. The encoded protein is CASSERDRGGTNEKLFF. The whole variable domain, remainder taken from reference TRBV9 and TRBJ1-4, is DSGVTQTPKHLITATGQRVTLRCSPRSGDLSVYWYQQSLDQGLQFLIQYYNGEERAKGNILERFSAQQFPDLHSELNLSSLELGDSALYFCASSERDRGGTNEKLFFGSGTQLSVL.

The chain carries TRBV6-1 and TRBJ2-4; 7 nucleotides agree with TRBD1. Losses at the gene ends were 7 bases for V and 7 bases for J; bases not matched to a gene: 10. The CDR3 extends over 14 amino acids. Germline V gene sequence: CDR1 MNHNS, CDR2 SASEGT. In DNA, the CDR3 is TGTGCCAGCAACCCGACAGGGAAGAGGAACATTCAGTACTTC. Its translation is CASNPTGKRNIQYF.

This clonotype was seen ten or more times. This chain uses TRBV3-1 with TRBJ2-1; no firm D call. Germline CDR1 and CDR2: LGHDT and YNNKEL (reference sequence). V was trimmed by 3 bases and J by 5 bases, leaving 14 bases between them. This CDR3 contains 15 residues. For the CDR3, the DNA is TGTGCCAGCAGCCATCCCAGCAGGAACCACAATGAGCAGTTCTTC. Residues: CASSHPSRNHNEQFF.

This clonotype was found many times. The chain recombines TRBV5-1 with TRBJ2-3; possibly TRBD2 for D (6 bases). The CDR3 is 14 residues long. The germline CDR1 and CDR2 sequences are SGHRS and YFSETQ. V lost 2 bases and J 1 base, leaving 8 bases between the germline ends. The CDR3 DNA reads TGCGCCAGCAGCTTAGAGCGGGGCACAGATACGCAGTATTTT. Protein: CASSLERGTDTQYF.

This clonotype was seen repeatedly, ten times or more. This chain links TRBV29-1 with TRBJ2-1, with D possibly being TRBD1 (6 bases). V lost 2 bases and J 7 bases, leaving 21 bases between the germline ends. Germline lookup yields CDR1 SQVTM and CDR2 ANQGSEA. The CDR3 has 16 amino acids. CDR3 region: CSVELLMRQVENEQFF. DNA for the CDR3: TGCAGCGTTGAACTACTGATGAGACAGGTCGAGAATGAGCAGTTCTTC.

This clonotype occurred many times. The rearrangement uses TRBV28 and TRBJ2-3, with a weak D call TRBD1 (6 bases). The CDR3 length is 19 residues. Germline V gives CDR1 MDHEN, CDR2 SYDVKM. With 3 bases removed from V and 0 bases from J, the gap between germline ends came to 22 bases. CDR3 region: CASSLGPFVRGSSTDTQYF. The CDR3, as DNA: TGTGCCAGCAGTTTGGGTCCCTTCGTGAGGGGGTCTAGCACAGATACGCAGTATTTT. Full variable domain (outside the CDR3, taken from reference TRBV28 and TRBJ2-3): DVKVTQSSRYLVKRTGEKVFLECVQDMDHENMFWYRQDPGLGLRLIYFSYDVKMKEKGDIPEGYSVSREKKERFSLILESASTNQTSMYLCASSLGPFVRGSSTDTQYFGPGTRLTVL.

This clonotype was counted between two and nine times. CDR3 loop: CASSLRSHGGLNEQFF. Written as DNA, the CDR3 is TGTGCCAGCAGCTTGAGGTCTCACGGGGGTCTCAATGAGCAGTTCTTC. This chain joins TRBV7-3 and TRBJ2-1; TRBD2 might be the D (6 bases). Germline values: CDR1 SGHTA, CDR2 FQGTGA. The V and J ends lost 3 bases and 6 bases respectively, with 18 bases between them. The CDR3 has 16 amino acids.

This clonotype was observed at least ten times. The chain has TRBV28 and TRBJ1-1; 9 bases agree with TRBD1. Trimming at V came to 6 bases and at J to 1 base, leaving 12 bases not matched to a gene. The CDR3 is 17 amino acids. CDR1 is MDHEN and CDR2 is SYDVKM in the germline V gene. In nucleotides, the CDR3 is TGTGCCAGCAGCCCGCTTTGGGGGGACAGGGCGAACACTGAAGCTTTCTTT. It specifies CASSPLWGDRANTEAFF.

The chain employs TRBV19 and TRBJ1-4, with D unclear. The CDR3 contains 13 residues. Germline values: CDR1 LNHDA, CDR2 SQIVND (reference sequence). V was trimmed by 1 base and J by 10 bases, leaving 10 bases between them. CDR3 sequence reads: CASSIAGSGKLFF. The CDR3 DNA follows: TGTGCCAGTAGTATAGCGGGGAGCGGAAAACTGTTTTTT.

This clonotype was recorded a few times. The chain joins TRBV5-1 to TRBJ1-2, with D possibly matching TRBD1 (5 bases). Germline V gene lookup returns CDR1 SGHRS and CDR2 YFSETQ. This CDR3 contains 14 residues. Trimming took off 0 bases at V and 2 bases at J, with 8 bases between the two ends. CDR3 residues: CASSLEGLNYGYTF. CDR3 DNA sequence: TGCGCCAGCAGCTTGGAGGGACTGAACTATGGCTACACCTTC.

The chain uses TRBV9 and TRBJ2-1; perhaps TRBD2 as D (6 bases). Deletions cut 2 bases from V and 7 bases from J, with 16 bases between. The germline CDR1 and CDR2 sequences are SGDLS and YYNGEE. The CDR3 loop spans 15 amino acids. This CDR3 is CASSVSGGPLNEQFF. In nucleotides, the CDR3 is TGTGCCAGCAGCGTTTCCGGAGGGCCCTTGAATGAGCAGTTCTTC.

The chain employs TRBV19 and TRBJ1-5; the D is unclear. Trimming shortened V by 7 bases and J by 1 base, and 14 bases separated the two germline ends. From germline, CDR1 is LNHDA and CDR2 SQIVND (reference sequence). CDR3 length equals 15 residues. For the CDR3, the DNA is TGTGCCAGTAAATTAGAGGTTTTGAGCAATCAGCCCCAGCATTTT. It encodes CASKLEVLSNQPQHF. Combining the CDR3 with reference TRBV19 and TRBJ1-5 gives the whole variable domain DGGITQSPKYLFRKEGQNVTLSCEQNLNHDAMYWYRQDPGQGLRLIYYSQIVNDFQKGDIAEGYSVSREKKESFPLTVTSAQKNPTAFYLCASKLEVLSNQPQHFGDGTRLSIL.

This clonotype was recorded many times. This sequence joins TRBV28 and TRBJ1-2, with unresolved D. The CDR3 has 13 residues. V lost 3 bases, J lost 7 bases, and 12 bases lay in between. CDR1 and CDR2 (germline): MDHEN, SYDVKM. The CDR3 coding sequence is TGTGCCAGCAGTTTTGGCACCGTCCCTGGCTACACCTTC. Translation: CASSFGTVPGYTF.

Only a few counts were recorded for this clonotype. This chain uses TRBV7-9 with TRBJ2-2; tentatively, D is TRBD2 (5 bases). The CDR3 length is 15 residues. CDR1 and CDR2 (germline): SEHNR, FQNEAQ (reference sequence). The V gene lost 3 bases and the J gene lost 1 base, with 9 bases spanning the gap. The CDR3 reads CASSFKGVNTGELFF. Written as DNA, the CDR3 is TGTGCCAGCAGCTTCAAGGGAGTGAACACCGGGGAGCTGTTTTTT.